The 24 T cell receptor beta chains listed next were all sequenced from one sample in a study of blood T cell repertoires in COVID-19. Measured with immunoSEQ multiplex PCR; TCRdb has only the in-frame clones, and not every one. The data show under 200,000 clones, about four fifths seen once. The sequencing input was PBMCs or T cells enriched from blood (not recorded which). The receptor set was obtained from a man aged 50 to 60 who had recovered from COVID-19.

The V call is TRBV24-1, the J call TRBJ2-1; 13 bases map to TRBD2. The CDR3 contains 16 residues. Trimming took 6 bases from V and 13 from J; bases not matched to a gene: 14. Germline lookup yields CDR1 KGHDR and CDR2 SFDVKD. The CDR3 DNA is TGTGCCACCAGTCCCAGCGGACTAGCGGGAGTAGTCGGTCAGTTCTTC. Amino acid sequence: CATSPSGLAGVVGQFF.

This sequence joins TRBV28 and TRBJ1-5; TRBD1 is a possible D gene (5 bases). V was pared by 2 bases and J by 2 bases, with 10 bases between. The CDR3 totals 15 residues. Germline lookup yields CDR1 MDHEN and CDR2 SYDVKM. CDR3 protein: CASSLGGRGNQPQHF. CDR3 DNA sequence: TGTGCCAGCAGTTTAGGGGGGAGAGGCAATCAGCCCCAGCATTTT.

The J gene is TRBJ1-4, the V gene TRBV5-1; TRBD1 might be the D (5 bases). Germline V CDR1 and CDR2: SGHRS, YFSETQ. This CDR3 has 16 amino acids. Trimming left V 8 bases short and J 8 bases short, with 25 bases between. In DNA, the CDR3 is TGCGCCAGTAAGCAGGGAAGGGGCAGGGAAAACGAAAAACTGTTTTTT. This gives the protein CASKQGRGRENEKLFF. The full variable domain, completed using reference TRBV5-1 and TRBJ1-4, is KAGVTQTPRYLIKTRGQQVTLSCSPISGHRSVSWYQQTPGQGLQFLFEYFSETQRNKGNFPGRFSGRQFSNSRSEMNVSTLELGDSALYLCASKQGRGRENEKLFFGSGTQLSVL.

The chain has TRBV28 and TRBJ1-3, with TRBD1 matching over 7 bases. This CDR3 contains 15 residues. J lost 4 bases, V lost 7 bases, and 10 bases had no gene match. The V gene's germline CDR1 is MDHEN and CDR2 SYDVKM. The CDR3 coding sequence is TGTGCCAGCAATAACAGGGGAGGTCAAGGAAACACCATATATTTT. Protein: CASNNRGGQGNTIYF.

The CDR3 nucleotides read TGCGCCAGCAGCTCCGGATACAAGGAGGCAGATACGCAGTATTTT. It translates to CASSSGYKEADTQYF. The rearrangement links TRBV5-1 to TRBJ2-3; TRBD2 is a possible D gene (5 bases). V lost 3 bases to trimming and J lost 4 bases, with 15 bases between them. Germline V gives CDR1 SGHRS, CDR2 YFSETQ. The CDR3 has 15 amino acids.

The V gene is TRBV7-3, the J gene TRBJ2-1, with 7 bases that match TRBD2. Germline V gives CDR1 SGHTA, CDR2 FQGTGA. This CDR3 has 14 amino acids. The ends lost 0 bases at V and 7 bases at J; junction bases unmatched: 3. The CDR3 protein is CASSLTGGSNEQFF. DNA of the CDR3: TGTGCCAGCAGCTTAACGGGAGGGAGTAATGAGCAGTTCTTC. Complete variable domain (other parts from reference TRBV7-3 and TRBJ2-1): GAGVSQTPSNKVTEKGKYVELRCDPISGHTALYWYRQSLGQGPEFLIYFQGTGAADDSGLPNDRFFAVRPEGSVSTLKIQRTERGDSAVYLCASSLTGGSNEQFFGPGTRLTVL.

The V and J genes are TRBV28 and TRBJ1-6; D remains unclear. The CDR3 is 14 residues long. Germline CDR1 reads MDHEN; CDR2 reads SYDVKM. Trimming removed 3 bases from V and 0 bases from J, with 3 bases in between. The CDR3 region is CASSFHSYNSPLHF. For the CDR3, the DNA is TGTGCCAGCAGTTTCCACTCCTATAATTCACCCCTCCACTTT.

This rearrangement joins TRBV5-1 to TRBJ2-1; 7 nucleotides align to TRBD2. CDR3 size: 14 residues. The ends lost 0 bases at V and 9 bases at J; junction bases unmatched: 6. Germline V CDR1 and CDR2: SGHRS, YFSETQ. In nucleotides, the CDR3 is TGCGCCAGCAGCTTGGCGGCGGGAGAGGTTGAGCAGTTCTTC. Residues: CASSLAAGEVEQFF.

This chain links TRBV7-9 with TRBJ1-1; D gene unclear. There are 14 residues in the CDR3. Trimming left V 3 bases short and J 0 bases short, with 8 bases between. Germline lookup yields CDR1 SEHNR and CDR2 FQNEAQ (reference sequence). The CDR3 region is CASSFGVMNTEAFF. Here the CDR3 DNA reads TGTGCCAGCAGCTTCGGGGTCATGAACACTGAAGCTTTCTTT.

The CDR3 here is CASSLQGSEAFF. Here the CDR3 DNA reads TGTGCCAGCAGTTTACAGGGCTCTGAAGCTTTCTTT. This chain connects TRBV6-6 to TRBJ1-1; possibly TRBD1 for D (6 bases). Trimming removed 4 bases from V and 6 bases from J, with 9 bases in between. CDR1 is MNHNY, CDR2 SVGAGI, per germline (reference sequence). The CDR3 consists of 12 residues.

The chain recombines TRBV5-1 with TRBJ1-3, with D hard to call. Looked up from germline, CDR1 is SGHRS and CDR2 is YFSETQ. The CDR3 consists of 14 residues. Trimming stripped 0 bases from V and 1 base from J, with 5 bases between. The CDR3 spells CASSLGGSGNTIYF. The CDR3 nucleotides read TGCGCCAGCAGCTTGGGAGGATCTGGAAACACCATATATTTT. The variable domain in full, completed from reference TRBV5-1 and TRBJ1-3, reads KAGVTQTPRYLIKTRGQQVTLSCSPISGHRSVSWYQQTPGQGLQFLFEYFSETQRNKGNFPGRFSGRQFSNSRSEMNVSTLELGDSALYLCASSLGGSGNTIYFGEGSWLTVV.

The J gene is TRBJ1-6, the V gene TRBV2, with 8 bases matching TRBD1. V shed 4 bases and J 9 bases; nucleotides not matched to a gene: 5. CDR3 length equals 14 residues. The germline gives CDR1 SNHLY, CDR2 FYNNEI. The CDR3 nucleotides read TGTGCCAGCAGTGTGGGACAGGCTTCTTCACCCCTCCACTTT. This translates into CASSVGQASSPLHF.

The chain combines TRBV19 with TRBJ2-3, with 9 positions matching TRBD1. Germline CDR1 and CDR2: LNHDA and SQIVND (reference sequence). V was pared by 4 bases and J by 2 bases, with 1 base of the junction left unmatched. The CDR3 has 14 amino acids. CDR3 bases: TGTGCCAGTAGTAGGACAGGGGCCACAGATACGCAGTATTTT. Translating it yields CASSRTGATDTQYF.

CDR3 protein: CASSQFSNQPQHF. For the CDR3, the DNA is TGTGCCAGTAGTCAATTTAGCAATCAGCCCCAGCATTTT. The chain couples TRBV19 to TRBJ1-5; D remains ambiguous. The length of the CDR3 is 13 residues. Trimming left V 5 bases short and J 0 bases short, with 5 bases between. Germline CDR1 is LNHDA and CDR2 is SQIVND (reference sequence).

This clone was recorded a few times. J is TRBJ1-1 and V is TRBV5-5, with D unresolved. V lost 0 bases to trimming and J lost 5 bases, with 8 bases between them. CDR1 is SGHKS and CDR2 is YYEKEE in the germline V gene (reference sequence). The CDR3 is 13 residues long. The CDR3 protein is CASSLGAGTEAFF. The CDR3 nucleotides read TGTGCCAGCAGCTTGGGAGCGGGGACTGAAGCTTTCTTT. Full variable domain (missing parts from reference TRBV5-5 and TRBJ1-1): DAGVTQSPTHLIKTRGQQVTLRCSPISGHKSVSWYQQVLGQGPQFIFQYYEKEERGRGNFPDRFSARQFPNYSSELNVNALLLGDSALYLCASSLGAGTEAFFGQGTRLTVV.

The V call is TRBV27, the J call TRBJ2-1, with 13 bases that match TRBD2. V lost 2 bases and J lost 5; bases outside the gene matches: 9. The CDR3 totals 18 residues. Germline CDR1 is MNHEY and CDR2 is SMNVEV (reference sequence). CDR3 DNA sequence: TGTGCCAGCAGTTTAAGGCGGACTAGCGGGAGAACCCACAATGAGCAGTTCTTC. It specifies CASSLRRTSGRTHNEQFF.

This chain joins TRBV27 and TRBJ2-2; D remains unclear. V lost 3 bases, J lost 1 base, and 9 bases lay in between. The length of the CDR3 is 15 residues. Germline CDR1 is MNHEY and CDR2 is SMNVEV (reference sequence). CDR3 sequence: CASSLVTMNTGELFF. CDR3 in DNA: TGTGCCAGCAGTTTGGTCACTATGAACACCGGGGAGCTGTTTTTT.

CDR3 DNA sequence: TGTGCCAGCAGCCTGACATCTAGCACAGATACGCAGTATTTT. Encoded protein: CASSLTSSTDTQYF. V and J are TRBV27 and TRBJ2-3, with D unclear. Between the trimmed V and J ends, which lost 6 bases and 0 bases, there was a span of 10 bases. Germline loops: CDR1 MNHEY, CDR2 SMNVEV (reference sequence). The CDR3 consists of 14 residues.

The sample holds a few counts of this clone. J is TRBJ1-2 and V is TRBV27; TRBD1 matches at 8 bases. Losses at the gene ends were 0 bases for V and 6 bases for J; bases not matched to a gene: 3. Germline CDR1 MNHEY, CDR2 SMNVEV (reference sequence). This CDR3 is built from 14 residues. The CDR3 loop reads CASSLSTGVNGYTF. CDR3 coding DNA: TGTGCCAGCAGTTTATCGACAGGGGTAAATGGCTACACCTTC.

This chain joins TRBV18 and TRBJ2-7; D not resolved. Germline CDR1 is KGHSH and CDR2 is LQKENI. The CDR3 runs to 12 residues. The V gene lost 3 bases and the J gene lost 4 bases, with 7 bases spanning the gap. In nucleotides, the CDR3 is TGTGCCAGCTCACCGGTCGAGTACGAGCAGTACTTC. It translates to CASSPVEYEQYF. The full variable domain, completed using reference TRBV18 and TRBJ2-7, is NAGVMQNPRHLVRRRGQEARLRCSPMKGHSHVYWYRQLPEEGLKFMVYLQKENIIDESGMPKERFSAEFPKEGPSILRIQQVVRGDSAAYFCASSPVEYEQYFGPGTRLTVT.

The chain is built from TRBV9 and TRBJ1-1; a possible D gene is TRBD1 (5 bases). Germline V gene lookup returns CDR1 SGDLS and CDR2 YYNGEE. V shed 6 bases and J shed 0 bases, with 12 bases lying between them. The CDR3 contains 14 residues. The CDR3 protein is CASTAGTVNTEAFF. The CDR3 nucleotides are TGTGCCAGCACCGCCGGGACTGTGAACACTGAAGCTTTCTTT.

V gene TRBV7-9 combines with J gene TRBJ2-5; 8 nucleotides line up with TRBD2. The ends lost 4 bases at V and 5 bases at J; junction bases unmatched: 9. CDR3 size: 15 residues. Germline V lookup: CDR1 SEHNR, CDR2 FQNEAQ (reference sequence). CDR3 DNA: TGTGCCAGCAGCTGGGGCAACACGGGGGGGGAGACCCAGTACTTC. This sequence encodes CASSWGNTGGETQYF.

The chain is built from TRBV28 and TRBJ2-5; 16 positions agree with TRBD2. The CDR3 is 16 amino acids. Trimming took 4 bases from V and 9 from J; bases not matched to a gene: 8. From germline, CDR1 is MDHEN and CDR2 SYDVKM. The CDR3 loop reads CASSSSGLAGGRAQYF. The CDR3 DNA is TGTGCCAGCAGTTCATCGGGACTAGCGGGGGGGCGGGCCCAGTACTTC.

The J gene is TRBJ1-2, the V gene TRBV24-1, with 9 positions matching TRBD1. CDR1 is KGHDR and CDR2 is SFDVKD in the germline V gene. The CDR3 loop spans 16 amino acids. With V trimmed by 5 bases and J by 4 bases, 10 bases remained unmatched. The CDR3 sequence: CATSGSGQGVTYGYTF. The DNA of the CDR3 is TGTGCCACCAGTGGCTCGGGACAGGGAGTAACCTATGGCTACACCTTC.